The 19 T cell receptor beta chains presented below share a single source sample, sequenced in a study of shared T cell receptors in the human thymus. Some clones are missing from TCRdb's copy, which holds only in-frame ones; the method was immunoSEQ multiplex PCR. The table has about 380,000 clones, 85% to 95% seen once. Sequencing was carried out using thymocytes. These receptor sequences come from a human donor.

This clone was picked up a small number of times. This sequence joins TRBV5-4 and TRBJ2-7; the match to TRBD2 covers 12 bases. The CDR3 runs 17 residues. The V and J ends lost 3 bases and 1 base, in that order; junction bases with no gene match: 8. Germline V lookup: CDR1 SGHNT, CDR2 YYREEE (reference sequence). This chain's CDR3 is CASSSSGLAGSSYEQYF. In DNA, the CDR3 is TGTGCCAGCAGCTCCTCCGGACTAGCGGGATCTTCCTACGAGCAGTACTTC.

J is TRBJ1-2 and V is TRBV10-3, with 7 bases fitting TRBD1. Trimming removed 7 bases from V and 6 bases from J; junction bases left unmatched: 5. Per germline, CDR1 ENHRY and CDR2 SYGVKD. The CDR3 is 12 residues long. The CDR3 protein is CAITGTDDGYTF. CDR3 nucleotide sequence: TGTGCCATCACCGGGACAGACGATGGCTACACCTTC.

The rearrangement joins TRBV11-3 to TRBJ2-1; TRBD1 matches 10 bases. V trimming: 4 bases; J trimming: 7 bases; junction bases outside the gene matches: 4. The CDR3 sequence is 14 residues long. CDR1 and CDR2 (germline): SGHNT, YENEEA. The CDR3 spells CASSWRQGANEQFF. CDR3 bases: TGTGCCAGCAGCTGGAGACAGGGGGCGAATGAGCAGTTCTTC.

The rearrangement links TRBV6-1 to TRBJ2-5; maybe TRBD2 (6 bases). Germline loops: CDR1 MNHNS, CDR2 SASEGT. Trimming left V 7 bases short and J 7 bases short, with 16 bases between. CDR3 length: 13 residues. CDR3 coding DNA: TGTGCCAGCAATCCGGAGGGCCCCGGGACCCAGTACTTC. Amino acids: CASNPEGPGTQYF.

V usage is TRBV7-8 and J usage is TRBJ1-1; D ambiguous. Trimming removed 5 bases at V and 2 bases at J, with 9 bases between. The CDR3 has 13 residues. Germline V gene sequence: CDR1 SGHVS, CDR2 FQNEAQ. CDR3 sequence reads: CASSPHYNTEAFF. CDR3 sequence (DNA): TGTGCCAGCAGCCCACACTATAACACTGAAGCTTTCTTT.

This rearrangement joins TRBV15 to TRBJ1-4; D is possibly TRBD1 (6 bases). The CDR3 contains 17 residues. The germline CDR1 and CDR2 sequences are LNHNV and YYDKDF (reference sequence). V was trimmed by 3 bases and J by 7 bases, leaving 21 bases between them. For the CDR3, the DNA is TGTGCCACCAGCAGGACACTATTCTCGGGGGCTTGTGAAAAACTGTTTTTT. This codes for CATSRTLFSGACEKLFF.

The chain has TRBV30 and TRBJ2-2; 10 bases map to TRBD2. The CDR3 has 18 residues. The V segment lost 0 bases and the J segment 4 bases; nucleotides outside the gene matches: 11. Germline V gives CDR1 GTSNPN, CDR2 SVGIG (reference sequence). In DNA, the CDR3 is TGTGCCTGGAGTGTGACTAGCGGGCGGGCCGGTGGCACCGGGGAGCTGTTTTTT. Its protein is CAWSVTSGRAGGTGELFF. Drawing the rest from reference TRBV30 and TRBJ2-2, the complete variable domain is SQTIHQWPATLVQPVGSPLSLECTVEGTSNPNLYWYRQAAGRGLQLLFYSVGIGQISSEVPQNLSASRPQDRQFILSSKKLLLSDSGFYLCAWSVTSGRAGGTGELFFGEGSRLTVL.

The chain joins TRBV27 to TRBJ1-5; D remains ambiguous. The CDR3 is made up of 16 amino acids. The germline V gene has CDR1 MNHEY and CDR2 SMNVEV (reference sequence). The V end lost 6 bases, the J end lost 3 bases, and 18 bases lay between the germline ends. The CDR3 DNA reads TGTGCCAGCAGCACCGCCAACGCAACGAACAATCAGCCCCAGCATTTT. It codes for CASSTANATNNQPQHF.

The gene calls are TRBV6-1 and TRBJ2-1; 9 bases are shared with TRBD1. The ends lost 4 bases at V and 3 bases at J; junction bases unmatched: 13. The CDR3 is made up of 18 amino acids. From germline, CDR1 is MNHNS and CDR2 SASEGT. The CDR3 nucleotides read TGTGCCAGCAGTGGTTCGACTTCGACAGGGGGGTACTACAATGAGCAGTTCTTC. It yields the protein CASSGSTSTGGYYNEQFF.

This clone has a single count. This chain links TRBV19 with TRBJ2-4; D uncertain. CDR1 is LNHDA and CDR2 is SQIVND in the germline V gene (reference sequence). V was trimmed by 3 bases and J by 0 bases, leaving 27 bases between them. The CDR3 is 21 residues long. CDR3 sequence (DNA): TGTGCCAGTAGTATGGTTGGGGTATACGGCCCACTCGAAGTAGCCAAAAACATTCAGTACTTC. It codes for CASSMVGVYGPLEVAKNIQYF. The complete variable domain, with remaining parts taken from reference TRBV19 and TRBJ2-4, reads DGGITQSPKYLFRKEGQNVTLSCEQNLNHDAMYWYRQDPGQGLRLIYYSQIVNDFQKGDIAEGYSVSREKKESFPLTVTSAQKNPTAFYLCASSMVGVYGPLEVAKNIQYFGAGTRLSVL.

In nucleotides, the CDR3 is TGTGCCAGCAGCTCACAGGTTAATCAGCCCCAGCATTTT. Amino acids: CASSSQVNQPQHF. This chain connects TRBV7-3 to TRBJ1-5, with D maybe TRBD1 (5 bases). The CDR3 has 13 amino acids. Germline V CDR1 and CDR2: SGHTA, FQGTGA. The V and J ends lost 4 bases and 4 bases respectively, with 8 bases between them.

The chain has TRBV6-1 and TRBJ1-5; D is unclear. CDR1 is MNHNS, CDR2 SASEGT, per germline. The V gene lost 2 bases and the J gene lost 4 bases, with 9 bases spanning the gap. This CDR3 contains 14 residues. The CDR3 region is CASSERQLNQPQHF. The CDR3 region has the DNA TGTGCCAGCAGTGAACGCCAGCTGAATCAGCCCCAGCATTTT.

This rearrangement joins TRBV11-2 to TRBJ1-1; D is perhaps TRBD1 (6 bases). Germline-derived CDR1 and CDR2 are SGHAT and FQNNGV. With 4 bases removed from V and 7 bases from J, the gap between germline ends came to 16 bases. This CDR3 contains 14 residues. CDR3 loop: CASSSKKGGVEAFF. The CDR3 nucleotides are TGTGCCAGCAGCTCAAAGAAAGGGGGGGTTGAAGCTTTCTTT.

This chain uses TRBV29-1 with TRBJ2-1, with 9 bases aligning to TRBD2. Germline CDR1 and CDR2: SQVTM and ANQGSEA. CDR3 length: 13 amino acids. V dropped 3 bases and J dropped 15; count of bases not matched to a gene: 12. CDR3 sequence: CSVEGEREDLGFF. For the CDR3, the DNA is TGCAGCGTTGAGGGCGAGCGGGAGGACTTGGGGTTCTTC.

This chain joins TRBV14 and TRBJ1-2; tentatively, D is TRBD1 (5 bases). With 1 base removed from V and 4 bases from J, the gap between germline ends came to 16 bases. This CDR3 comprises 16 residues. Per the germline V gene, CDR1 is SGHDN and CDR2 is FVKESK. This chain's CDR3 is CASSQVGRSSPYGYTF. The DNA for the CDR3 is TGTGCCAGCAGCCAAGTGGGACGTTCTTCCCCCTATGGCTACACCTTC.

The rearrangement uses TRBV29-1 and TRBJ1-5; TRBD1 matches at 7 bases. The ends lost 5 bases at V and 7 bases at J; junction bases unmatched: 5. CDR3 size: 12 residues. CDR1 is SQVTM, CDR2 ANQGSEA, per germline. The CDR3 spells CSVRDSGQPQHF. The CDR3 DNA sequence: TGCAGCGTTAGGGACAGCGGGCAGCCCCAGCATTTT.

This chain connects TRBV30 to TRBJ2-2; no clear D gene. CDR1 is GTSNPN and CDR2 is SVGIG in the germline V gene (reference sequence). The CDR3 sequence is 12 residues long. V lost 3 bases to trimming and J lost 2 bases, with 4 bases between them. CDR3: CAWSPNTGELFF. The DNA of the CDR3 is TGTGCCTGGAGCCCAAACACCGGGGAGCTGTTTTTT.

The chain combines TRBV27 with TRBJ2-7, with 7 bases matching TRBD1. V lost 6 bases and J lost 6; bases outside the gene matches: 5. The germline gives CDR1 MNHEY, CDR2 SMNVEV (reference sequence). The CDR3 loop spans 12 amino acids. The DNA of the CDR3 is TGTGCCAGCAGGGACAGGAAACTCGAGCAGTACTTC. Its translation is CASRDRKLEQYF.

The J gene is TRBJ1-2, the V gene TRBV28; TRBD1 matches 8 bases. V was clipped by 6 bases and J by 7 bases; unmatched bases: 16. The CDR3 extends over 16 amino acids. Per germline, CDR1 MDHEN and CDR2 SYDVKM. CDR3 loop: CASSPPDRVGVSGYTF. The CDR3 DNA sequence: TGTGCCAGCAGCCCCCCGGACAGGGTAGGGGTGAGTGGCTACACCTTC.